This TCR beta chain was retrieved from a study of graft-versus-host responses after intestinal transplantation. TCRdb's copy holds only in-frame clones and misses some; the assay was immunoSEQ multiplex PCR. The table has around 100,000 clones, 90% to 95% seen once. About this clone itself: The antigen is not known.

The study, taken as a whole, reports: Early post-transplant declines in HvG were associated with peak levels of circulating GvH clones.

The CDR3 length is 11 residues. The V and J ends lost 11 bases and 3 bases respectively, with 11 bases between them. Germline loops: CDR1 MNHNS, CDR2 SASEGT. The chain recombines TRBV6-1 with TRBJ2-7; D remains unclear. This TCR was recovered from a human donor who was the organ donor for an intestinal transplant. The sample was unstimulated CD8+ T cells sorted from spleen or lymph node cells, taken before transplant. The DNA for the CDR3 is TGTGCCGCCGGGCATGTCTACGAGCAGTACTTC. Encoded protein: CAAGHVYEQYF.